Following are 17 T cell receptor beta chains from one sample sequenced in a study of CD8 T cells in Susac syndrome. Random hexamers were used to reverse transcribe 0.5 to 1 ug of RNA. MiXCR, applied by TCRdb to the immunoSEQ multiplex PCR reads, yields one record per CDR3 protein. The data contain 50,000 to 60,000 distinct CDR3 sequences, around 90% of them singletons. The source material was CD8+ T cells from PBMCs. All receptors come from a human donor in good health.

This chain joins TRBV12-5 and TRBJ1-1, with a weak D call TRBD1 (6 bases). The CDR3 totals 14 residues. Trimming stripped 7 bases from V and 0 bases from J, with 12 bases between. Germline V lookup: CDR1 LGHNT, CDR2 FRNRAP. The CDR3: CASETTGLNTEAFF. The DNA for the CDR3 is TGTGCTAGTGAAACGACAGGACTGAACACTGAAGCTTTCTTT.

V usage is TRBV23-1 and J usage is TRBJ2-5; D unclear. TRBV23-1 is flagged as an ORF with uncertain function. The V gene lost 1 base and the J gene lost 4 bases, with 16 bases spanning the gap. This CDR3 is built from 16 residues. The CDR3 coding sequence is TGCGCCAGCAGTCAATTGCGCCCCGCAAGGAGAGAGACCCAGTACTTC. Amino acids: CASSQLRPARRETQYF.

The rearrangement uses TRBV5-1 and TRBJ2-7, with 9 bases aligning to TRBD1. Germline CDR1 reads SGHRS; CDR2 reads YFSETQ. The trim removed 1 base at V and 5 bases at J, leaving 7 bases unmatched. The CDR3 sequence is 15 residues long. The CDR3 protein is CASSLLTGGLHEQYF. DNA for the CDR3: TGCGCCAGCAGCTTGCTGACAGGGGGTTTACACGAGCAGTACTTC.

This clonotype has more than one count but fewer than ten. The chain carries TRBV28 and TRBJ1-5; unclear D gene. V shed 5 bases and J shed 3 bases, with 11 bases lying between them. This CDR3 contains 14 residues. Per germline, CDR1 MDHEN and CDR2 SYDVKM. The CDR3 DNA reads as TGTGCCAGCAGTCCACGGCGGCTCAATCAGCCCCAGCATTTT. Amino acids: CASSPRRLNQPQHF.

The chain carries TRBV7-9 and TRBJ2-7; TRBD1 aligns across 8 bases. CDR3 length equals 15 residues. Germline CDR1 is SEHNR and CDR2 is FQNEAQ (reference sequence). Trimming cost V 4 bases and J 0 bases; bases outside gene matches: 5. CDR3: CASSSSRGPSYEQYF. CDR3 in DNA: TGTGCCAGCAGCTCAAGCAGGGGGCCCTCCTACGAGCAGTACTTC. The entire variable domain, with the rest obtained from reference TRBV7-9 and TRBJ2-7, is as follows: DTGVSQNPRHKITKRGQNVTFRCDPISEHNRLYWYRQTLGQGPEFLTYFQNEAQLEKSRLLSDRFSAERPKGSFSTLEIQRTEQGDSAMYLCASSSSRGPSYEQYFGPGTRLTVT.

The chain employs TRBV25-1 and TRBJ2-1; perhaps TRBD1 as D (6 bases). The CDR3 is made up of 12 amino acids. V lost 6 bases to trimming and J lost 7 bases, with 10 bases between them. The germline V gene encodes CDR1 MGHDK and CDR2 SYGVNS. In DNA, the CDR3 is TGTGCCAGCAGACTAACAGGGAATGAGCAGTTCTTC. Translated: CASRLTGNEQFF.

This clonotype appeared a single time. The chain links TRBV20-1 to TRBJ2-7; D might be TRBD1 (6 bases). This CDR3 spans 13 amino acids. CDR1 and CDR2 (germline): DFQATT, SNEGSKA (reference sequence). V shed 7 bases and J shed 4 bases, with 17 bases lying between them. The CDR3 loop reads CSGEYRERYEQYF. The CDR3 nucleotides read TGCAGTGGGGAATACAGGGAACGGTACGAGCAGTACTTC.

The V gene is TRBV30, the J gene TRBJ2-7, with TRBD1 identical over 7 bases. Germline V gene data show CDR1 as GTSNPN and CDR2 as SVGIG (reference sequence). V lost 8 bases to trimming and J lost 3 bases; unmatched junction nucleotides: 7. The CDR3 runs to 12 residues. CDR3 DNA: TGTGCCGGGACAGTGGGCGTCTACGAGCAGTACTTC. Protein product: CAGTVGVYEQYF. The whole variable domain, remainder taken from reference TRBV30 and TRBJ2-7, is SQTIHQWPATLVQPVGSPLSLECTVEGTSNPNLYWYRQAAGRGLQLLFYSVGIGQISSEVPQNLSASRPQDRQFILSSKKLLLSDSGFYLCAGTVGVYEQYFGPGTRLTVT.

This clonotype has just one count. This chain connects TRBV6-2 or TRBV6-3 to TRBJ2-1, with D possibly TRBD2 on 7 matching bases. The CDR3 covers 16 residues. V was pared by 0 bases and J by 6 bases, with 15 bases between. Germline CDR1 reads MNHEY; CDR2 reads SVGEGT. In nucleotides, the CDR3 is TGTGCCAGCAGTTACTCGATTAACAGGGAGGGCAATGAGCAGTTCTTC. It codes for CASSYSINREGNEQFF.

This clonotype was detected a few times. The V call is TRBV6-1, the J call TRBJ1-2; TRBD1 aligns across 10 bases. Trimming removed 6 bases from V and 2 bases from J; junction bases left unmatched: 3. The CDR3 is 14 amino acids. Germline assignment: CDR1 MNHNS and CDR2 SASEGT. CDR3 amino acids: CASRGQGGNYGYTF. CDR3 in DNA: TGTGCCAGCAGAGGACAGGGGGGAAACTATGGCTACACCTTC.

The V and J genes are TRBV4-1 and TRBJ2-3; D remains unclear. Germline-derived CDR1 and CDR2 are MGHRA and YSYEKL. The V end lost 4 bases, the J end lost 6 bases, and 14 bases lay between the germline ends. The CDR3 is 14 amino acids. CDR3 in amino acids: CASSLESPSDTQYF. DNA for the CDR3: TGCGCCAGCAGCCTAGAGTCTCCTTCGGATACGCAGTATTTT.

The CDR3 protein is CASSWSGSYEQYF. The CDR3 DNA is TGTGCCAGCAGCTGGTCCGGGTCCTACGAGCAGTACTTC. The chain carries TRBV7-6 and TRBJ2-7; D not resolved. The CDR3 extends over 13 amino acids. V lost 4 bases to trimming and J lost 1 base, with 8 bases between them. CDR1 SGHVS and CDR2 FNYEAQ come from the germline V gene.

The V call is TRBV9, the J call TRBJ2-2; D call uncertain. The germline gives CDR1 SGDLS, CDR2 YYNGEE. Trimming took off 3 bases at V and 1 base at J, with 16 bases between the two ends. The CDR3 spans 17 residues. CDR3 region: CASSGTYTEMNTGELFF. The CDR3 DNA reads as TGTGCCAGCAGCGGGACGTATACAGAGATGAACACCGGGGAGCTGTTTTTT.

V gene TRBV6-2 or TRBV6-3 combines with J gene TRBJ2-5, with D hard to call. V was clipped by 5 bases and J by 7 bases, with 14 bases between them. Germline CDR1 reads MNHEY; CDR2 reads SVGEGT. CDR3 size: 13 residues. The CDR3 DNA sequence: TGTGCCAGCAGTCTCGGATTCGAATGGACCCAGTACTTC. Translated, it gives CASSLGFEWTQYF.

V is TRBV7-9 and J is TRBJ2-3; 9 nucleotides agree with TRBD1. The V gene's germline CDR1 is SEHNR and CDR2 FQNEAQ (reference sequence). This CDR3 comprises 15 residues. With V trimmed by 5 bases and J by 2 bases, 5 bases remained unmatched. The CDR3 here is CASSPGTGSTDTQYF. The CDR3 DNA follows: TGTGCCAGCAGCCCCGGGACAGGGTCCACAGATACGCAGTATTTT.

The chain employs TRBV6-5 and TRBJ2-1, with D perhaps matching TRBD2 (5 bases). The germline V and J ends were trimmed by 5 bases and 8 bases, with 19 bases remaining between them. CDR3 length: 15 residues. CDR1 and CDR2 (germline): MNHEY, SVGAGI. In nucleotides, the CDR3 is TGTGCCAGCAGTCGTGACTCCGAGGGAAGAGATGAGCAGTTCTTC. This encodes CASSRDSEGRDEQFF.

This rearrangement joins TRBV6-5 to TRBJ2-7; 8 nucleotides align to TRBD2. Unmatched junction bases numbered 10, after V lost 6 bases and J lost 3 bases. The germline CDR1 and CDR2 sequences are MNHEY and SVGAGI. This CDR3 has 15 residues. The CDR3 DNA reads TGTGCCAGCAGCACCCTCTACGGGGGGGACTACGAGCAGTACTTC. Its protein product is CASSTLYGGDYEQYF.